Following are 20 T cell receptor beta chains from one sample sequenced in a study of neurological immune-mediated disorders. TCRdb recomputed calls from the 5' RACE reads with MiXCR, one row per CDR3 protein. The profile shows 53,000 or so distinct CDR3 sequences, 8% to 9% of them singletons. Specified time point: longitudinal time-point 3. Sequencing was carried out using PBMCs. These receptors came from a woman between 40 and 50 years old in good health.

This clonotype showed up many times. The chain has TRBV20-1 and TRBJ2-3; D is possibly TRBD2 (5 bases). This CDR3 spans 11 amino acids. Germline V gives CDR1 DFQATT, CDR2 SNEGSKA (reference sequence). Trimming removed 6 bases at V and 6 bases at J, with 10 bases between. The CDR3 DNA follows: TGCAGTGCCGACGGCGGGGATACGCAGTATTTT. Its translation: CSADGGDTQYF.

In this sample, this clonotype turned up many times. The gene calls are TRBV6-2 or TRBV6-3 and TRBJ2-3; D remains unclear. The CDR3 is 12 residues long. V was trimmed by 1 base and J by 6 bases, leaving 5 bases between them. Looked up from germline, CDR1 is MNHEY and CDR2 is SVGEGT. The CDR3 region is CASSYLGDTQYF. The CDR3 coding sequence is TGTGCCAGCAGTTACTTGGGTGATACGCAGTATTTT.

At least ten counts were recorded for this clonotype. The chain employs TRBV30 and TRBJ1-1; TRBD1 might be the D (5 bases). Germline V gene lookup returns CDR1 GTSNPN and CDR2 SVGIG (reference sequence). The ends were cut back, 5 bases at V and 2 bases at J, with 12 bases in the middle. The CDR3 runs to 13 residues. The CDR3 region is CAWGVQVNTEAFF. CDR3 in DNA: TGTGCCTGGGGGGTACAGGTAAACACTGAAGCTTTCTTT. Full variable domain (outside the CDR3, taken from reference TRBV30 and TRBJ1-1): SQTIHQWPATLVQPVGSPLSLECTVEGTSNPNLYWYRQAAGRGLQLLFYSVGIGQISSEVPQNLSASRPQDRQFILSSKKLLLSDSGFYLCAWGVQVNTEAFFGQGTRLTVV.

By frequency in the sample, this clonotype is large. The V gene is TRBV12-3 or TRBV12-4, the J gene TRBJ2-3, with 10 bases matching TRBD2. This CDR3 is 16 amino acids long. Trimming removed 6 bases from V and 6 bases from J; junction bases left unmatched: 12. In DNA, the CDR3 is TGTGCCAGCAGCTTGATCCAGCGGGAGGGCAGGGATACGCAGTATTTT. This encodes CASSLIQREGRDTQYF.

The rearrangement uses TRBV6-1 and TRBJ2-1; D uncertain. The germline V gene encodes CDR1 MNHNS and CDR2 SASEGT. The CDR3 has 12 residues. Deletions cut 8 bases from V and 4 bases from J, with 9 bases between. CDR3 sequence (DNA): TGTGCCAGCTCACCCGATTACAATGAGCAGTTCTTC. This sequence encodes CASSPDYNEQFF.

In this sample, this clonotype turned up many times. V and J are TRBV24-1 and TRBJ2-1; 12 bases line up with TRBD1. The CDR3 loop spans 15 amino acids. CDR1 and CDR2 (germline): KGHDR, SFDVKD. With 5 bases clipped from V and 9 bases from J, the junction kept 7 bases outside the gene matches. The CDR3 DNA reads TGTGCCACCAGTGGGTCGGGACAGGGGGCTGGTGAGCAGTTCTTC. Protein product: CATSGSGQGAGEQFF.

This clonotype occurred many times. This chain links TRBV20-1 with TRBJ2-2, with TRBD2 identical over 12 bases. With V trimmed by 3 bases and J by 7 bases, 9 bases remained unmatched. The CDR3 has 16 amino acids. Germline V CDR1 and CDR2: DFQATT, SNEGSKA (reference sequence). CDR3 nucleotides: TGCAGTGCTAGTCGGACTAGCGGGACGAGGAGCGGGGAGCTGTTTTTT. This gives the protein CSASRTSGTRSGELFF.

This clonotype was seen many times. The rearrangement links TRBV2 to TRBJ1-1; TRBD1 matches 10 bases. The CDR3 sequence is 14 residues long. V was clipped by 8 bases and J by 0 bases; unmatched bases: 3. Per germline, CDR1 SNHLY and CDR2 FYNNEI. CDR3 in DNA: TGTGCCAGCTACGACAGGGGGCTGAACACTGAAGCTTTCTTT. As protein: CASYDRGLNTEAFF.

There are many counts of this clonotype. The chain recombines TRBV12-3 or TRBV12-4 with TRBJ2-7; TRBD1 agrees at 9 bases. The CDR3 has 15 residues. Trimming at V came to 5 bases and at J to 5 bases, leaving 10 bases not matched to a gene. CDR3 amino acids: CASSQIQGARNEQYF. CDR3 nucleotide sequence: TGTGCCAGCAGTCAAATACAGGGGGCGCGAAACGAGCAGTACTTC.

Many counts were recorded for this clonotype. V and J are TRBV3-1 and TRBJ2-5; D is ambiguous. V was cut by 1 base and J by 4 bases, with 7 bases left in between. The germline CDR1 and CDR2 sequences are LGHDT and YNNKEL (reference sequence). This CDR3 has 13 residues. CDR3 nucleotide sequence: TGTGCCAGCAGCCAAGGGCAGACAGAGACCCAGTACTTC. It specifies CASSQGQTETQYF.

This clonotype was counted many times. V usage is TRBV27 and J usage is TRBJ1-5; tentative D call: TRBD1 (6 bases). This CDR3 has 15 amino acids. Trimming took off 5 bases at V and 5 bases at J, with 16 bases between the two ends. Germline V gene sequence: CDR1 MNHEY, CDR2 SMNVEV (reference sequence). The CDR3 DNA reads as TGTGCCAGCAGTAGGGGACGGGGGGCAGATCAGCCCCAGCATTTT. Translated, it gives CASSRGRGADQPQHF.

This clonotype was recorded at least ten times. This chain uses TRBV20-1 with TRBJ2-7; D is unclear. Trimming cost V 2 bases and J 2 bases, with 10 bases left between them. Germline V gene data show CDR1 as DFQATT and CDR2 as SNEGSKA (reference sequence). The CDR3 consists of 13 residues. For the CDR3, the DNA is TGCAGTGCTAGAAGCAGGCAGGCCTACGAGCAGTACTTC. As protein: CSARSRQAYEQYF.

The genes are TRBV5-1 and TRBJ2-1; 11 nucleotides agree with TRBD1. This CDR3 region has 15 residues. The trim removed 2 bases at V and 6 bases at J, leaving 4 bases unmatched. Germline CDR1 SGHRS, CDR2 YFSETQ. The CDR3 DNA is TGCGCCAGCAGCTTCTCCGGGACAGGGGGCAATGAGCAGTTCTTC. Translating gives CASSFSGTGGNEQFF.

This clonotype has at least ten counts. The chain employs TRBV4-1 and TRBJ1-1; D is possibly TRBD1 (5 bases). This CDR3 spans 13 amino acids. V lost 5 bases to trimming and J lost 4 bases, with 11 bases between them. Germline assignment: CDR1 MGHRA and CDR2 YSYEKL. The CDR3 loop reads CASSARQTTEAFF. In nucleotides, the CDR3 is TGCGCCAGCAGCGCTCGACAGACCACTGAAGCTTTCTTT.

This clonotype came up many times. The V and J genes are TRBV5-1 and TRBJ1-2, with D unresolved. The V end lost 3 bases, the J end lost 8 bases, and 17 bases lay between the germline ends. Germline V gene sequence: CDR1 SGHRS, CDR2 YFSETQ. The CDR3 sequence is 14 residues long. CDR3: CASSSDLAYSGYTF. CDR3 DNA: TGCGCCAGCAGCTCCGACCTAGCATATTCCGGCTACACCTTC.

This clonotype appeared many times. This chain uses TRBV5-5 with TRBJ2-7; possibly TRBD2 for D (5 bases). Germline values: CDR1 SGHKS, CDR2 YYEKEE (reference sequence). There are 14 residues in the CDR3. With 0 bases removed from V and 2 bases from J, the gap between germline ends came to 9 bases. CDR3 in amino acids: CASSLVTGAYEQYF. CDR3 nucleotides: TGTGCCAGCAGCTTGGTCACCGGGGCCTACGAGCAGTACTTC.

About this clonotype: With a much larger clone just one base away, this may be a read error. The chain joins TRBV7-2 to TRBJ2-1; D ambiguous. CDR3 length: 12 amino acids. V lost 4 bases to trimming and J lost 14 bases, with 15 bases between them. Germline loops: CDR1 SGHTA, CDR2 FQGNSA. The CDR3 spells CASSSLSYEKFF. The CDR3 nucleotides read TGTGCCAGCAGCTCCCTCAGTTACGAGAAGTTCTTC.

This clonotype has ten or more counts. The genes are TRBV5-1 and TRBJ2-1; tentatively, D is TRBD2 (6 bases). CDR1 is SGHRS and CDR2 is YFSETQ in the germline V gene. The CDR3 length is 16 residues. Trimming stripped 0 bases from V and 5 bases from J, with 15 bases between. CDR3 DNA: TGCGCCAGCAGCTTGGACCGCCGGGCGGGAAACAATGAGCAGTTCTTC. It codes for CASSLDRRAGNNEQFF. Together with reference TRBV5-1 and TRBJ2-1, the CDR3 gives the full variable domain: KAGVTQTPRYLIKTRGQQVTLSCSPISGHRSVSWYQQTPGQGLQFLFEYFSETQRNKGNFPGRFSGRQFSNSRSEMNVSTLELGDSALYLCASSLDRRAGNNEQFFGPGTRLTVL.

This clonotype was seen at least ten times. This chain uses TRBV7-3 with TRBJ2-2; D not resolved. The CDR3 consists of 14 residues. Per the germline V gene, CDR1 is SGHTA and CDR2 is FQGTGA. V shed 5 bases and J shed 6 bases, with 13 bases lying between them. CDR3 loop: CASSLLGSSGELFF. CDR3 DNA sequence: TGTGCCAGCAGCCTACTGGGTAGCTCCGGGGAGCTGTTTTTT. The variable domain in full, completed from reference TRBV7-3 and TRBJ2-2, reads GAGVSQTPSNKVTEKGKYVELRCDPISGHTALYWYRQSLGQGPEFLIYFQGTGAADDSGLPNDRFFAVRPEGSVSTLKIQRTERGDSAVYLCASSLLGSSGELFFGEGSRLTVL.

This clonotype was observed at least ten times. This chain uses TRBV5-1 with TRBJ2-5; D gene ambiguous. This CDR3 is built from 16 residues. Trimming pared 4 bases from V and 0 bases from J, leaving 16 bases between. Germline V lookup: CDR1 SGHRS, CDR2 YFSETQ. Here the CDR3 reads CASSAQPVENQETQYF. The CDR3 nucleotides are TGCGCCAGCAGCGCCCAGCCCGTGGAAAACCAAGAGACCCAGTACTTC.